The 26 T cell receptor beta chains listed next were all sequenced from one sample in a study of blood T cell repertoires in COVID-19. The protocol was immunoSEQ multiplex PCR, while the TCRdb copy is restricted to in-frame clones and leaves out a portion. The table includes about 150,000 clones, over 70% detected once. The sample was PBMCs or T cells enriched from blood (not recorded which). The receptors here all came from a man aged 70 or older who had been exposed to COVID-19.

This chain connects TRBV19 to TRBJ1-5; D ambiguous. V gave up 6 bases and J gave up 3 bases, with 9 bases separating them. The CDR3 covers 13 residues. Germline lookup yields CDR1 LNHDA and CDR2 SQIVND (reference sequence). The CDR3 here is CASRPGINQPQHF. Here the CDR3 DNA reads TGTGCCAGTAGGCCGGGGATCAATCAGCCCCAGCATTTT. The full variable domain, in which reference TRBV19 and TRBJ1-5 provide the parts outside the CDR3, is DGGITQSPKYLFRKEGQNVTLSCEQNLNHDAMYWYRQDPGQGLRLIYYSQIVNDFQKGDIAEGYSVSREKKESFPLTVTSAQKNPTAFYLCASRPGINQPQHFGDGTRLSIL.

This clone was seen a few times. The chain joins TRBV19 to TRBJ2-3, with a weak D call TRBD1 (5 bases). Germline values: CDR1 LNHDA, CDR2 SQIVND (reference sequence). V was pared by 5 bases and J by 2 bases, with 8 bases between. CDR3 length equals 13 residues. The CDR3 bases are TGTGCCAGTAGTGGGGCGACCACAGATACGCAGTATTTT. Protein product: CASSGATTDTQYF.

V and J are TRBV18 and TRBJ1-1; 9 nucleotides align to TRBD1. The CDR3 contains 12 residues. CDR1 is KGHSH and CDR2 is LQKENI in the germline V gene. V dropped 8 bases and J dropped 6; count of bases not matched to a gene: 4. CDR3: CASGQGLAEAFF. CDR3 bases: TGTGCCAGCGGACAGGGGTTGGCTGAAGCTTTCTTT.

The V and J genes are TRBV9 and TRBJ2-1; 9 bases agree with TRBD2. The J segment lost 8 bases and the V segment lost 3 bases, leaving 9 bases of the junction unmatched. CDR3 length: 15 residues. Germline lookup yields CDR1 SGDLS and CDR2 YYNGEE. Here the CDR3 DNA reads TGTGCCAGCAGCGAGCGAATAGCGGGGGCCCATGAGCAGTTCTTC. Translation: CASSERIAGAHEQFF.

The rearrangement uses TRBV5-1 and TRBJ2-7; 12 positions match TRBD2. The CDR3 totals 14 residues. Germline-derived CDR1 and CDR2 are SGHRS and YFSETQ. The V and J ends lost 3 bases and 6 bases, in that order; junction bases with no gene match: 4. CDR3 loop: CASSWTSGTLEQYF. In nucleotides, the CDR3 is TGCGCCAGCAGCTGGACTAGCGGGACTCTCGAGCAGTACTTC. Together with reference TRBV5-1 and TRBJ2-7, the CDR3 gives the full variable domain: KAGVTQTPRYLIKTRGQQVTLSCSPISGHRSVSWYQQTPGQGLQFLFEYFSETQRNKGNFPGRFSGRQFSNSRSEMNVSTLELGDSALYLCASSWTSGTLEQYFGPGTRLTVT.

V and J are TRBV7-2 and TRBJ1-1, with D possibly TRBD1 on 6 matching bases. Germline V lookup: CDR1 SGHTA, CDR2 FQGNSA. This CDR3 has 16 amino acids. V was cut by 5 bases and J by 4 bases, with 20 bases left in between. CDR3 loop: CASSPNPRGGTTEAFF. The CDR3 nucleotides are TGTGCCAGCAGCCCGAACCCCAGGGGAGGGACCACTGAAGCTTTCTTT.

This chain links TRBV4-1 with TRBJ2-1; 9 bases are shared with TRBD2. The CDR3 runs to 15 residues. Unmatched junction bases numbered 6, after V lost 0 bases and J lost 9 bases. CDR1 and CDR2 from the germline V gene are MGHRA and YSYEKL. CDR3 loop: CASSQDRLAGTEQFF. In DNA, the CDR3 is TGCGCCAGCAGCCAAGATCGTCTAGCGGGGACTGAGCAGTTCTTC.

CDR3 sequence: CASSLSRWRDTGELFF. The CDR3 DNA reads as TGTGCCAGCAGCCTTTCGCGGTGGAGGGACACCGGGGAGCTGTTTTTT. This chain joins TRBV3-1 (or the pseudogene TRBV3-2) and TRBJ2-2, with D perhaps TRBD2 (6 bases). The V end lost 4 bases, the J end lost 3 bases, and 15 bases lay between the germline ends. The CDR3 has 16 residues. CDR1 is LGHDT, CDR2 YNNKEL, per germline (reference sequence).

This clone has a single count. CDR3 DNA sequence: TGCAGCGTTAAGGTGCAGGGCTATGGCTACACCTTC. This codes for CSVKVQGYGYTF. The rearrangement links TRBV29-1 to TRBJ1-2; D might be TRBD1 (5 bases). V shed 5 bases and J shed 4 bases, with 11 bases lying between them. Looked up from germline, CDR1 is SQVTM and CDR2 is ANQGSEA. The CDR3 is made up of 12 amino acids.

This clone was seen just once. The chain couples TRBV11-2 to TRBJ2-7, with a possible D match to TRBD2 (7 bases). Germline V gene sequence: CDR1 SGHAT, CDR2 FQNNGV. Trimming removed 4 bases from V and 3 bases from J, with 16 bases in between. This CDR3 is 15 amino acids long. This CDR3 is CASSSGGVTNYEQYF. CDR3 nucleotides: TGTGCCAGCAGCTCGGGGGGCGTAACTAACTACGAGCAGTACTTC.

The V and J genes are TRBV18 and TRBJ2-5; perhaps TRBD2 as D (5 bases). Germline CDR1 is KGHSH and CDR2 is LQKENI. The CDR3 contains 13 residues. V shed 2 bases and J shed 2 bases, with 6 bases lying between them. In nucleotides, the CDR3 is TGTGCCAGCTCACCAGGGAGACAAGAGACCCAGTACTTC. Protein sequence: CASSPGRQETQYF.

The rearrangement uses TRBV13 and TRBJ2-1; TRBD1 aligns across 9 bases. This CDR3 spans 15 amino acids. J was trimmed by 8 bases and V by 1 base; bases with no gene match: 6. From germline, CDR1 is PRHDT and CDR2 FYEKMQ (reference sequence). The CDR3 region has the DNA TGTGCCAGCAGCTTAGCCGGGACAGGGAGTCATGAGCAGTTCTTC. This codes for CASSLAGTGSHEQFF.

This clone has only a few counts. The chain combines TRBV2 with TRBJ1-5; TRBD1 agrees at 7 bases. The CDR3 is 13 amino acids. The J segment lost 7 bases and the V segment lost 8 bases, leaving 8 bases of the junction unmatched. Germline values: CDR1 SNHLY, CDR2 FYNNEI. The CDR3 loop is CASLRDRQQPQHF. The CDR3 bases are TGTGCCAGCCTCCGGGACAGACAACAGCCCCAGCATTTT. Variable domain in full (rest from reference TRBV2 and TRBJ1-5): EPEVTQTPSHQVTQMGQEVILRCVPISNHLYFYWYRQILGQKVEFLVSFYNNEISEKSEIFDDQFSVERPDGSNFTLKIRSTKLEDSAMYFCASLRDRQQPQHFGDGTRLSIL.

The chain joins TRBV9 to TRBJ2-2; TRBD1 aligns across 9 bases. This CDR3 is built from 16 residues. V trimming: 3 bases; J trimming: 4 bases; junction bases outside the gene matches: 7. CDR1 is SGDLS, CDR2 YYNGEE, per germline. CDR3 sequence: CASSAWTGEPTGELFF. The CDR3 DNA sequence: TGTGCCAGCAGCGCTTGGACAGGGGAACCCACCGGGGAGCTGTTTTTT.

This chain joins TRBV19 and TRBJ1-1, with D unresolved. V was shortened by 3 bases and J by 1 base, with 6 bases between the two germline ends. Germline CDR1 LNHDA, CDR2 SQIVND (reference sequence). This CDR3 contains 13 residues. CDR3 sequence: CASSISPNTEAFF. DNA of the CDR3: TGTGCCAGTAGTATCTCCCCGAACACTGAAGCTTTCTTT.

For this clone: Other DNA sequences within the sample encode an identical CDR3. The chain has TRBV6-5 and TRBJ1-2; 7 bases are a match to TRBD1. With V trimmed by 6 bases and J by 3 bases, 4 bases remained unmatched. This CDR3 region has 13 residues. Germline V gene sequence: CDR1 MNHEY, CDR2 SVGAGI. CDR3 DNA sequence: TGTGCCAGCAGCCTAACAGGGGACTATGGCTACACCTTC. It yields the protein CASSLTGDYGYTF.

This clone was counted a single time. The chain employs TRBV6-1 and TRBJ1-1, with D tentatively TRBD1 (5 bases). The CDR3 is 18 amino acids. Germline loops: CDR1 MNHNS, CDR2 SASEGT. The V end was cut by 2 bases, the J end by 0 bases, with 19 bases between. Here the CDR3 reads CASSERAGNMRLNTEAFF. CDR3 nucleotides: TGTGCCAGCAGTGAAAGGGCAGGGAACATGAGATTGAACACTGAAGCTTTCTTT.

About this clone itself: The same CDR3 is also encoded by other DNA sequences in this sample. This CDR3 is CASSPSGVSYEQYF. CDR3 DNA sequence: TGTGCCAGCAGTCCTAGCGGGGTCTCCTACGAGCAGTACTTC. The chain couples TRBV5-4 to TRBJ2-7; 9 positions match TRBD2. J was trimmed by 0 bases and V by 5 bases; bases with no gene match: 3. The CDR3 spans 14 residues. Per the germline V gene, CDR1 is SGHNT and CDR2 is YYREEE (reference sequence).

This clone was seen more than once but under ten times. The V gene is TRBV18, the J gene TRBJ2-1, with TRBD1 as a possible D gene (5 bases). CDR1 and CDR2 from the germline V gene are KGHSH and LQKENI. The CDR3 is 16 amino acids. V gave up 3 bases and J gave up 2 bases, with 14 bases separating them. Here the CDR3 reads CASSPRSTAAYNEQFF. The DNA of the CDR3 is TGTGCCAGCTCACCGCGATCGACAGCTGCCTACAATGAGCAGTTCTTC.

V gene TRBV11-2 combines with J gene TRBJ2-6, with D possibly TRBD1 on 6 matching bases. Germline V lookup: CDR1 SGHAT, CDR2 FQNNGV. There are 18 residues in the CDR3. Trimming left V 5 bases short and J 0 bases short, with 17 bases between. CDR3 bases: TGTGCCAGCAGCACATACCTCGAAGGGGGCTCTGGGGCCAACGTCCTGACTTTC. It codes for CASSTYLEGGSGANVLTF.

The chain couples TRBV6-2 or TRBV6-3 to TRBJ2-7; D unclear. Trimming pared 4 bases from V and 5 bases from J, leaving 9 bases between. In germline, CDR1 is MNHEY, CDR2 SVGEGT. This CDR3 spans 12 amino acids. This chain's CDR3 is CASSSTIHEQYF. The CDR3 region has the DNA TGTGCCAGCAGTTCGACAATCCACGAGCAGTACTTC.

The J gene is TRBJ2-1, the V gene TRBV27; 7 bases fit TRBD1. The junction had 6 bases not matched to a gene; V was cut back by 5 bases and J by 2 bases. The CDR3 sequence is 15 residues long. Germline V gene lookup returns CDR1 MNHEY and CDR2 SMNVEV (reference sequence). This CDR3 is CASSRPQGTYNEQFF. The CDR3 coding sequence is TGTGCCAGCAGTCGCCCACAGGGGACCTACAATGAGCAGTTCTTC.

The CDR3 here is CASSLSDRVEKLFF. CDR3 sequence (DNA): TGTGCCAGCAGCCTATCGGACAGGGTTGAAAAACTGTTTTTT. The chain couples TRBV27 to TRBJ1-4; 8 nucleotides line up with TRBD1. This CDR3 has 14 residues. Germline values: CDR1 MNHEY, CDR2 SMNVEV (reference sequence). The V segment lost 6 bases and the J segment 7 bases; nucleotides outside the gene matches: 7.

The V and J genes are TRBV7-2 and TRBJ1-5; TRBD1 matches 10 bases. The CDR3 covers 15 residues. The germline V gene encodes CDR1 SGHTA and CDR2 FQGNSA. V shed 3 bases, J shed 8 bases, and the junction held 7 bases outside the gene matches. The CDR3 sequence is CASSFLRDRGEPQHF. The CDR3 region has the DNA TGTGCCAGCAGCTTTCTCCGGGACAGGGGTGAGCCCCAGCATTTT.

The chain joins TRBV2 to TRBJ2-3; 8 bases agree with TRBD1. V dropped 7 bases and J dropped 2; count of bases not matched to a gene: 5. This CDR3 has 14 amino acids. In germline, CDR1 is SNHLY, CDR2 FYNNEI. The chain's CDR3 is CASTGGLNTDTQYF. The CDR3 DNA reads as TGTGCCAGCACAGGGGGCCTAAACACAGATACGCAGTATTTT.

The chain combines TRBV4-1 with TRBJ2-6, with a tentative D call TRBD1 (6 bases). The ends were cut back, 4 bases at V and 4 bases at J, with 14 bases in the middle. The CDR3 totals 16 residues. The germline V gene has CDR1 MGHRA and CDR2 YSYEKL. The CDR3 is CASSLEGGAGANVLTF. The CDR3 DNA reads TGCGCCAGCAGCCTAGAAGGGGGAGCCGGGGCCAACGTCCTGACTTTC.